These 25 T cell receptor beta chains came from one sample sequenced in a study of blood T cell repertoires in COVID-19. Produced via immunoSEQ multiplex PCR; TCRdb's table is partial and in-frame only. The sample lists around 290,000 clones; more than 70% were seen once. Sequenced: PBMCs or T cells enriched from blood (not recorded which). These receptors originate from a woman aged 55-70 years in a cohort exposed to, infected with or recovered from COVID-19 (not recorded which).

This CDR3 is CASSYPVREGPTDTQYF. The CDR3 region has the DNA TGTGCCAGCAGTTACCCGGTGCGGGAGGGCCCCACAGATACGCAGTATTTT. The genes are TRBV6-2 or TRBV6-3 and TRBJ2-3, with 9 bases that match TRBD2. The CDR3 has 17 amino acids. V lost 2 bases to trimming and J lost 2 bases; unmatched junction nucleotides: 8. CDR1 and CDR2 (germline): MNHEY, SVGEGT.

This chain connects TRBV14 to TRBJ2-2, with 7 bases lining up with TRBD2. CDR3 length: 16 amino acids. V was pared by 8 bases and J by 0 bases, with 9 bases of the junction left unmatched. Germline assignment: CDR1 SGHDN and CDR2 FVKESK. CDR3 loop: CASPPGAGPNTGELFF. The CDR3 region has the DNA TGTGCCAGCCCGCCGGGAGCGGGACCGAACACCGGGGAGCTGTTTTTT.

This clone was picked up one time. CDR3 DNA sequence: TGTGCCACCAGGGCCTCAGGCCTGAACTATGGCTACACCTTC. It codes for CATRASGLNYGYTF. The chain employs TRBV15 and TRBJ1-2; D remains ambiguous. The CDR3 length is 14 residues. V lost 6 bases and J lost 2, with 13 bases in between. The germline V gene encodes CDR1 LNHNV and CDR2 YYDKDF (reference sequence).

The chain carries TRBV6-4 and TRBJ2-1, with TRBD2 matching 8 bases. Germline-derived CDR1 and CDR2 are MRHNA and SNTAGT. Trimming took 3 bases from V and 6 from J; bases not matched to a gene: 7. This CDR3 spans 15 amino acids. CDR3: CASSEEGLGTNEQFF. The CDR3 DNA follows: TGTGCCAGCAGTGAAGAGGGACTAGGAACCAATGAGCAGTTCTTC.

This clone was recorded a few times. The rearrangement joins TRBV7-3 to TRBJ1-6, with TRBD1 identical over 11 bases. CDR3 length: 15 residues. The germline V gene has CDR1 SGHTA and CDR2 FQGTGA. After removal of 0 bases from V and 11 bases from J, the junction contained 3 bases not matched to a gene. In nucleotides, the CDR3 is TGTGCCAGCAGCTTAACGGGACAGGGGGGGACACCCCTCCACTTT. Translating gives CASSLTGQGGTPLHF.

The genes are TRBV11-2 and TRBJ1-3; no definite D call. Germline V gene sequence: CDR1 SGHAT, CDR2 FQNNGV. CDR3 length equals 15 residues. V lost 5 bases to trimming and J lost 4 bases, with 15 bases between them. The CDR3 DNA is TGTGCCAGCAGCGTAACGGGAATCTTCGGAAACACCATATATTTT. It specifies CASSVTGIFGNTIYF.

This clone was observed a few times. This sequence joins TRBV24-1 and TRBJ2-2; possible D gene TRBD2, 5 bases. This CDR3 region has 13 residues. CDR1 is KGHDR, CDR2 SFDVKD, per germline. Deletions cut 9 bases from V and 6 bases from J, with 13 bases between. CDR3 bases: TGTGCCACCTCCTGGGGTAGCGCCGGGGAGCTGTTTTTT. It codes for CATSWGSAGELFF.

The chain employs TRBV19 and TRBJ2-3; 12 nucleotides agree with TRBD2. Trimming cost V 1 base and J 6 bases; bases outside gene matches: 5. CDR3 size: 16 residues. CDR1 is LNHDA and CDR2 is SQIVND in the germline V gene (reference sequence). The CDR3 spells CASSIGLAGEGDTQYF. The CDR3 DNA follows: TGTGCCAGTAGTATAGGACTAGCGGGAGAAGGGGATACGCAGTATTTT.

This rearrangement joins TRBV9 to TRBJ2-5; 12 positions match TRBD1. Germline trimming cut 4 bases from V and 5 bases from J; bases unmatched to any gene: 6. This CDR3 spans 15 amino acids. Germline V gene lookup returns CDR1 SGDLS and CDR2 YYNGEE. CDR3 coding DNA: TGTGCCAGCAGCAAGGGACAGGGGGCGGGTGAGACCCAGTACTTC. It translates to CASSKGQGAGETQYF. Complete variable domain (other parts from reference TRBV9 and TRBJ2-5): DSGVTQTPKHLITATGQRVTLRCSPRSGDLSVYWYQQSLDQGLQFLIQYYNGEERAKGNILERFSAQQFPDLHSELNLSSLELGDSALYFCASSKGQGAGETQYFGPGTRLLVL.

V gene TRBV18 combines with J gene TRBJ2-1; D may be TRBD2 (6 bases). V gave up 3 bases and J gave up 2 bases, with 20 bases separating them. Looked up from germline, CDR1 is KGHSH and CDR2 is LQKENI. There are 18 residues in the CDR3. The CDR3 loop is CASSPLPPGSGAYNEQFF. For the CDR3, the DNA is TGTGCCAGCTCACCTCTCCCCCCCGGGAGTGGGGCCTACAATGAGCAGTTCTTC.

The chain is built from TRBV21-1 and TRBJ2-2; the table gives TRBD2 as D, unverified against the DNA. TRBV21-1 is a known pseudogene. The CDR3 consists of 17 residues. CDR3 in DNA: TGTGCCAGCAGCAAAGGCCAACAAGCGGGAGTAGACGGGGAGCTGTTTTTT. This gives the protein CASSKGQQAGVDGELFF.

The rearrangement uses TRBV7-3 and TRBJ2-2; 8 bases align to TRBD1. There are 16 residues in the CDR3. Germline loops: CDR1 SGHTA, CDR2 FQGTGA. V was pared by 4 bases and J by 0 bases, with 4 bases of the junction left unmatched. For the CDR3, the DNA is TGTGCCAGCAGCTCTCGGACAGGGTCGAACACCGGGGAGCTGTTTTTT. Its translation is CASSSRTGSNTGELFF.

The chain carries TRBV30 and TRBJ2-2; 10 bases are a match to TRBD1. The V segment lost 0 bases and the J segment 4 bases; nucleotides outside the gene matches: 2. CDR3 length: 15 residues. Germline V lookup: CDR1 GTSNPN, CDR2 SVGIG (reference sequence). CDR3 bases: TGTGCCTGGAGTGTACGGGACAGGGGCACCGGGGAGCTGTTTTTT. Its protein is CAWSVRDRGTGELFF.

The chain joins TRBV5-1 to TRBJ1-4; 7 nucleotides match TRBD1. The ends lost 4 bases at V and 8 bases at J; junction bases unmatched: 11. The CDR3 is 15 residues long. Germline assignment: CDR1 SGHRS and CDR2 YFSETQ. The CDR3 reads CASSQYQGVEEKLFF. In nucleotides, the CDR3 is TGCGCCAGCAGCCAATATCAGGGGGTCGAGGAAAAACTGTTTTTT. Supplemented by reference TRBV5-1 and TRBJ1-4, the full variable domain reads KAGVTQTPRYLIKTRGQQVTLSCSPISGHRSVSWYQQTPGQGLQFLFEYFSETQRNKGNFPGRFSGRQFSNSRSEMNVSTLELGDSALYLCASSQYQGVEEKLFFGSGTQLSVL.

The chain is built from TRBV2 and TRBJ2-7; D is ambiguous. Germline CDR1 is SNHLY and CDR2 is FYNNEI. The CDR3 has 14 residues. V lost 8 bases and J lost 1, with 15 bases in between. The CDR3 sequence is CASRLDSQSYEQYF. As DNA, the CDR3 is TGTGCCAGCCGACTCGACTCCCAATCCTACGAGCAGTACTTC.

The chain uses TRBV18 and TRBJ2-5, with D maybe TRBD2 (6 bases). This CDR3 has 14 residues. The ends were cut back, 3 bases at V and 1 base at J, with 9 bases in the middle. Germline CDR1 and CDR2: KGHSH and LQKENI. The CDR3 loop is CASSPRELQETQYF. The DNA of the CDR3 is TGTGCCAGCTCACCCCGGGAGCTCCAAGAGACCCAGTACTTC.

This sequence joins TRBV9 and TRBJ2-5; 7 bases are shared with TRBD1. This CDR3 is 13 amino acids long. J lost 5 bases, V lost 3 bases, and 4 bases had no gene match. CDR1 and CDR2 (germline): SGDLS, YYNGEE. CDR3 coding DNA: TGTGCCAGCAGCGAACAGGGGAAGGAGACCCAGTACTTC. Protein sequence: CASSEQGKETQYF.

The chain carries TRBV6-1 and TRBJ2-7; 7 bases are a match to TRBD1. CDR1 and CDR2 from the germline V gene are MNHNS and SASEGT. The CDR3 runs 14 residues. J was trimmed by 4 bases and V by 1 base; bases with no gene match: 4. The CDR3 DNA is TGTGCCAGCAGTGAAGTGGACAGGCCGTACGAGCAGTACTTC. It codes for CASSEVDRPYEQYF.

This chain links TRBV20-1 with TRBJ2-7; D is perhaps TRBD1 (6 bases). The germline CDR1 and CDR2 sequences are DFQATT and SNEGSKA (reference sequence). This CDR3 is 15 amino acids long. Trimming took off 3 bases at V and 0 bases at J, with 15 bases between the two ends. CDR3 loop: CSASGGQSVSYEQYF. For the CDR3, the DNA is TGCAGTGCTAGTGGGGGACAATCCGTCTCCTACGAGCAGTACTTC.

This chain uses TRBV18 with TRBJ2-2, with a weak D call TRBD2 (7 bases). The CDR3 consists of 16 residues. Germline CDR1 reads KGHSH; CDR2 reads LQKENI. The V end lost 3 bases, the J end lost 3 bases, and 14 bases lay between the germline ends. CDR3 sequence (DNA): TGTGCCAGCTCACCCCCGGGGGGCCTGCACACCGGGGAGCTGTTTTTT. Its translation: CASSPPGGLHTGELFF.

The chain carries TRBV5-6 and TRBJ1-2; 7 bases are a match to TRBD1. Losses at the gene ends were 5 bases for V and 3 bases for J; bases not matched to a gene: 7. Germline V gene sequence: CDR1 SGHDT, CDR2 YYEEEE. This CDR3 spans 14 amino acids. The CDR3 loop is CASSTGARDYGYTF. CDR3 coding DNA: TGTGCCAGCAGTACAGGGGCAAGAGACTATGGCTACACCTTC.

This chain links TRBV19 with TRBJ2-2, with 9 bases fitting TRBD1. CDR3 size: 15 residues. With 7 bases clipped from V and 1 base from J, the junction kept 4 bases outside the gene matches. Germline CDR1 LNHDA, CDR2 SQIVND (reference sequence). CDR3 in amino acids: CASKGDRVNTGELFF. For the CDR3, the DNA is TGTGCCAGTAAGGGGGACAGGGTGAACACCGGGGAGCTGTTTTTT.

This chain links TRBV7-2 with TRBJ2-3, with TRBD2 matching 11 bases. The CDR3 covers 14 residues. V shed 4 bases, J shed 7 bases, and the junction held 4 bases outside the gene matches. Germline loops: CDR1 SGHTA, CDR2 FQGNSA. The CDR3 sequence: CASSSSGRINTQYF. CDR3 DNA sequence: TGTGCCAGCAGCTCTAGCGGGAGGATAAATACGCAGTATTTT. Using reference TRBV7-2 and TRBJ2-3 for the parts outside the CDR3, the full variable domain is GAGVSQSPSNKVTEKGKDVELRCDPISGHTALYWYRQSLGQGLEFLIYFQGNSAPDKSGLPSDRFSAERTGGSVSTLTIQRTQQEDSAVYLCASSSSGRINTQYFGPGTRLTVL.

This clone was seen a single time. The chain's CDR3 is CASSAGENPRDTQYF. CDR3 DNA sequence: TGTGCCAGCAGCGCGGGGGAGAACCCCAGGGATACGCAGTATTTT. The gene calls are TRBV7-3 and TRBJ2-3; 7 nucleotides align to TRBD2. There are 15 residues in the CDR3. CDR1 is SGHTA and CDR2 is FQGTGA in the germline V gene. V lost 5 bases to trimming and J lost 6 bases; unmatched junction nucleotides: 11.

The chain couples TRBV10-3 to TRBJ1-1; a weak D match, TRBD1 (6 bases). The germline gives CDR1 ENHRY, CDR2 SYGVKD. CDR3 length: 13 residues. V lost 5 bases, J lost 1 base, and 8 bases lay in between. CDR3 loop: CAISQQGNTEAFF. CDR3 nucleotide sequence: TGTGCCATCAGTCAACAGGGGAACACTGAAGCTTTCTTT.